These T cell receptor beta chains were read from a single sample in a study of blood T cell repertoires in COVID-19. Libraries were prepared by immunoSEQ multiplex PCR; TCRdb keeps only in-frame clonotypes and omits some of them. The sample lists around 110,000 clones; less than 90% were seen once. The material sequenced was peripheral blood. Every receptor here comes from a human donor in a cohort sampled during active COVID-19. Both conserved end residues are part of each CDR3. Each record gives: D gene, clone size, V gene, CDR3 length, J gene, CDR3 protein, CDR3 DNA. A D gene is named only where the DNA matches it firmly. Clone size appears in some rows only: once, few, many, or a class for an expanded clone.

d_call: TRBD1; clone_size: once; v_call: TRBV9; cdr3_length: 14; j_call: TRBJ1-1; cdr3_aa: CASSARQGNTEAFF; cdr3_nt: TGTGCCAGCAGCGCCCGACAGGGGAACACTGAAGCTTTCTTT
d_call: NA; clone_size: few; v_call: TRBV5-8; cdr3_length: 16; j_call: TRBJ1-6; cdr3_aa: CASSRITTGANSPLHF; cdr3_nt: TGTGCCAGCAGTCGTATTACAACTGGGGCTAATTCACCCCTCCACTTT
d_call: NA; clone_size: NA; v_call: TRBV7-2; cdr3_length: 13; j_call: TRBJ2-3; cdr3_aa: CASFSLFTDTQYF; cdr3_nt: TGTGCCAGCTTTTCACTATTCACAGATACGCAGTATTTT
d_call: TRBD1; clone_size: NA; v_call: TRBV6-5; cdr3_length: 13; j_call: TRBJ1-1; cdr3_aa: CASSSRRQGEAFF; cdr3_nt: TGTGCCAGCAGTTCCCGGAGACAGGGGGAAGCTTTCTTT
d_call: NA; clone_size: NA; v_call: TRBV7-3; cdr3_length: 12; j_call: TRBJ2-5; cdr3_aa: CASSFLQETQYF; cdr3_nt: TGTGCCAGCAGCTTCCTCCAAGAGACCCAGTACTTC
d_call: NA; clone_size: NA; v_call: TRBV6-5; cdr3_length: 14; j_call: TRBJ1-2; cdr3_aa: CASSPTDSIYGYTF; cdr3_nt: TGTGCCAGCAGTCCTACCGACAGTATCTATGGCTACACCTTC
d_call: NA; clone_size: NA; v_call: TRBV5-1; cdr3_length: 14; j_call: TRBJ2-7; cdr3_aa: CASSLGAVPYEQYF; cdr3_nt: TGCGCCAGCAGCTTGGGGGCAGTCCCCTACGAGCAGTACTTC
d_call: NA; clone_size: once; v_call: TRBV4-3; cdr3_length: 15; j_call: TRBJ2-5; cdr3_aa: CASSQGRTFQETQYF; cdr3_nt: TGCGCCAGCAGCCAAGGCCGGACTTTCCAAGAGACCCAGTACTTC
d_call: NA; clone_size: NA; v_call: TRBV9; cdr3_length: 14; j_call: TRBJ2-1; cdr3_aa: CASSGRGAYNEQFF; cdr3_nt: TGTGCCAGCAGCGGCAGGGGGGCCTACAATGAGCAGTTCTTC
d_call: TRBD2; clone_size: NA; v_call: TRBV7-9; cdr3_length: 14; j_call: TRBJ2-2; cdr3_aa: CASSQLAYNGELFF; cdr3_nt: TGTGCCAGCAGCCAACTAGCGTATAACGGGGAGCTGTTTTTT
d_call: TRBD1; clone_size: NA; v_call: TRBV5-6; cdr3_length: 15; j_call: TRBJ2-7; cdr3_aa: CASSTGTGGPYEQYF; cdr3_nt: TGTGCCAGCAGCACAGGGACAGGGGGGCCCTACGAGCAGTACTTC
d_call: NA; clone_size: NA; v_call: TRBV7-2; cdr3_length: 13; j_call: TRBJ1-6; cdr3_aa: CASTLVRGSPLHF; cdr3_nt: TGTGCCAGCACCCTTGTACGGGGTTCACCCCTCCACTTT
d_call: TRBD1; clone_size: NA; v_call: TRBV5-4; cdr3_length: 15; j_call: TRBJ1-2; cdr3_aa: CASSLATTGTYGYTF; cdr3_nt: TGTGCCAGCAGCTTGGCGACGACAGGGACCTATGGCTACACCTTC
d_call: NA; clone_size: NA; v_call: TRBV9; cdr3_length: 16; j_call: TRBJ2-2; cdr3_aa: CASSPTSGSNTGELFF; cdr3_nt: TGTGCCAGCAGCCCAACAAGCGGTAGCAACACCGGGGAGCTGTTTTTT
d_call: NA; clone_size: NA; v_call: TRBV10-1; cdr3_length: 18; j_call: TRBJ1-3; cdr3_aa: CASSEQRGRHFTGNTIYF; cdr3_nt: TGCGCCAGCAGTGAGCAAAGGGGTCGCCACTTCACCGGAAACACCATATATTTT
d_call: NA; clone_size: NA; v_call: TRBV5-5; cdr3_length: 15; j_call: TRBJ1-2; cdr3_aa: CASSLDTGGPYGYTF; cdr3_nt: TGTGCCAGCAGCTTGGATACGGGGGGCCCGTATGGCTACACCTTC
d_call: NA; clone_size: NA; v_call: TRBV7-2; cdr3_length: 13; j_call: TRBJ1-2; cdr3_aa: CASSTQGSHGYTF; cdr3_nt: TGTGCCAGCAGCACTCAGGGGTCGCATGGCTACACCTTC
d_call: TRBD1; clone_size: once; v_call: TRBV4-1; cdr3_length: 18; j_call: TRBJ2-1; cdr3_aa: CASSRFQGQGVDYNEQFF; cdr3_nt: TGCGCCAGCAGCCGTTTCCAGGGACAGGGCGTAGACTACAATGAGCAGTTCTTC
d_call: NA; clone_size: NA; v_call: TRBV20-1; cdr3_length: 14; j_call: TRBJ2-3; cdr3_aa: CSASWQGSTDTQYF; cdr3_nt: TGCAGTGCTAGTTGGCAGGGGAGCACAGATACGCAGTATTTT
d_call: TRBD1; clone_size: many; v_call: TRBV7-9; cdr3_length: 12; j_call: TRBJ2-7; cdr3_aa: CASSSETGTGSF; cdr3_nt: TGTGCCAGCAGCTCCGAGACCGGGACAGGGTCTTTC
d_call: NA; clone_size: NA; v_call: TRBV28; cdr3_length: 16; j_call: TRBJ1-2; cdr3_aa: CASSFYAAIQGYGYTF; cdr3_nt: TGTGCCAGCAGTTTTTATGCAGCCATACAGGGTTATGGCTACACCTTC
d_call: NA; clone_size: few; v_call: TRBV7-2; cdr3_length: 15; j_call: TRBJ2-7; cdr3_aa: CASRIWGTVEGEQYF; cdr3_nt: TGTGCCAGCAGGATATGGGGGACGGTGGAGGGCGAGCAGTACTTC
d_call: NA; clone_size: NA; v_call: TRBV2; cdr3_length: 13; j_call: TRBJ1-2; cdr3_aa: CASRGGTATGYTF; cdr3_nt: TGTGCCAGCAGGGGGGGAACGGCCACTGGCTACACCTTC
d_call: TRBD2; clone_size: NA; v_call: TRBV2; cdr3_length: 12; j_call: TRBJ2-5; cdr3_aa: CASSGGGETQYF; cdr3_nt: TGTGCCAGCAGCGGGGGAGGGGAGACCCAGTACTTC
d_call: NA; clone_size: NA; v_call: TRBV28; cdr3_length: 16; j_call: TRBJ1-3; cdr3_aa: CASSFSKGGWGNTIYF; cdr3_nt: TGTGCCAGCAGTTTTAGTAAGGGAGGGTGGGGAAACACCATATATTTT